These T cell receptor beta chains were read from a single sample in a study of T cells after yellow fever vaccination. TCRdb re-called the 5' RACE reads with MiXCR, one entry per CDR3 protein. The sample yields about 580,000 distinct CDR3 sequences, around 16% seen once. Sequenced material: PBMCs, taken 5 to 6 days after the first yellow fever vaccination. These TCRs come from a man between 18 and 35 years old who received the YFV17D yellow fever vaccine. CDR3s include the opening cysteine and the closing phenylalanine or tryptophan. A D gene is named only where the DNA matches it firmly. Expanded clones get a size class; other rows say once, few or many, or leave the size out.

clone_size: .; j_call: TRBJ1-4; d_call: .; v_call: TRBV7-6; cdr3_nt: TGTGCCAGCAGCTTAGCGCTCGGAGGTACTGAAAAACTGTTTTTT; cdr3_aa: CASSLALGGTEKLFF
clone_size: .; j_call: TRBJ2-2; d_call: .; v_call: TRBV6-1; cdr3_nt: TGTGCCAGCACTGTACCCGGGTCGCTACCCACCGGGGAGCTGTTTTTT; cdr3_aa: CASTVPGSLPTGELFF
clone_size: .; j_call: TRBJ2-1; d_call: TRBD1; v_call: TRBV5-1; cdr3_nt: TGCGCCAGCAGCTTGGTTGACAGGGGGAATGAGCAGTTCTTC; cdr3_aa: CASSLVDRGNEQFF
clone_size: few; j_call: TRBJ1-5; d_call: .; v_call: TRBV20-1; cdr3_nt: TGCAGTGCAACTGGAGGGAGGGGTCAGCCCCAGCATTTT; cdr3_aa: CSATGGRGQPQHF
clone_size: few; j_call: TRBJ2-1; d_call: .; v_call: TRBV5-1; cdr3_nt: TGCGCCAGCAGCTTGGCCCAAGCAATCTACAATGAGCAGTTCTTC; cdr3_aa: CASSLAQAIYNEQFF
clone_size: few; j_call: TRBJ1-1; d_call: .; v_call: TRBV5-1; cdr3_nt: TGCGCCAGCAGCTTGCTGGGGGGGCAAGAGACTGAAGCTTTCTTT; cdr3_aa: CASSLLGGQETEAFF
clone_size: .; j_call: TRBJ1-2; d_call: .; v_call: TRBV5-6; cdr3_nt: TGTGCCAGCAGCTTGAGTTGGAGCCGACCCACTATTGGCTACACCTTC; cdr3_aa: CASSLSWSRPTIGYTF
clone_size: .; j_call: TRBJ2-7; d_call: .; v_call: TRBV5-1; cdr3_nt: TGCGCCAGCAGCTTTAGTCGCTTAACCTCCTACGAGCAGTACTTC; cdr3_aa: CASSFSRLTSYEQYF
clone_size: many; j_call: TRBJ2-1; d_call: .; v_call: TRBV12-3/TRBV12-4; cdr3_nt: TGTGCCAGCAACCATAGGCGAGTATCCTACAATGAGCAGTTCTTC; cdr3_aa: CASNHRRVSYNEQFF
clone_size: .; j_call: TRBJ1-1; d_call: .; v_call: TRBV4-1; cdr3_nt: TGCGCCAGCAGCCCGGGGCAGATTAACACTGAAGCTTTCTTT; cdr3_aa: CASSPGQINTEAFF
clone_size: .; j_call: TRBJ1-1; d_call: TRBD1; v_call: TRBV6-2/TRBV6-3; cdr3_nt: TGTGCCAGCAGGTCCCCGGGACAGGAGAACACTGAAGCTTTCTTT; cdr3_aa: CASRSPGQENTEAFF
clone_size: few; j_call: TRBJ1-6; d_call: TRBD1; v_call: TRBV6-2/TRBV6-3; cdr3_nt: TGTGCCAGCACTTACGTGACAGGGGGCGATTCACCCCTCCACTTT; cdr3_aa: CASTYVTGGDSPLHF
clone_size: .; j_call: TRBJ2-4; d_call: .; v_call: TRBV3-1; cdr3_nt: TGTGCCAGCAGCCTCACGGGCATTCAGTACTTC; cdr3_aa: CASSLTGIQYF
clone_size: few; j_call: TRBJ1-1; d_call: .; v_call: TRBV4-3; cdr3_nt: TGCGCCAGCAGCCAATACGACAGGCCGAACACTGAAGCTTTCTTT; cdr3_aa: CASSQYDRPNTEAFF
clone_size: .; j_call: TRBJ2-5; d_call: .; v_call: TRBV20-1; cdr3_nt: TGCAGTGCTAGGGGAAAACAGGCCGGAGAGACCCAGTACTTC; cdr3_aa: CSARGKQAGETQYF
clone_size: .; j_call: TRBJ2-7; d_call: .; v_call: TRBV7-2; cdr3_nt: TGTGCCAGCAGCAGATACGGGACCCCCTCCTACGAGCAGTACTTC; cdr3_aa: CASSRYGTPSYEQYF
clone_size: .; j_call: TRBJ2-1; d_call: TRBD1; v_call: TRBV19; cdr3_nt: TGTGCCAGTAGTGGGGAGACAGGGACTGAGCAGTTCTTC; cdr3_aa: CASSGETGTEQFF
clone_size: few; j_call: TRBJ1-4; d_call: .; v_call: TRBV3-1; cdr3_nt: TGTGCCAGCAGCCAAGATTGGGGGGACAATGAAAAACTGTTTTTT; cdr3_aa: CASSQDWGDNEKLFF
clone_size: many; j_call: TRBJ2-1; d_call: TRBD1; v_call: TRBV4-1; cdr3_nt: TGCGCCAGCAGCCAGGAAGAGGACAGGGTGGATGAGCAGTTCTTC; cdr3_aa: CASSQEEDRVDEQFF
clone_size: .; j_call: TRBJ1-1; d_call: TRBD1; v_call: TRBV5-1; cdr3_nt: TGCGCCAGCAGCTACGCAGGGGGGGGGAACACTGAAGCTTTCTTT; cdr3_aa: CASSYAGGGNTEAFF
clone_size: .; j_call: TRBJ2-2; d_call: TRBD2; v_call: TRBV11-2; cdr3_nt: TGTGCCAGCTGGGAGGGGTACACCGGGGAGCTGTTTTTT; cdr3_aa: CASWEGYTGELFF
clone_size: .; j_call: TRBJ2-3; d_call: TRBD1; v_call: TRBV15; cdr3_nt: TGTGCCACCAGCAGAGATCTGACAGGGGAAACAGATACGCAGTATTTT; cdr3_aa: CATSRDLTGETDTQYF
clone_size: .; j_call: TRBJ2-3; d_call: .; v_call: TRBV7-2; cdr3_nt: TGTGCCAGCAGCTTAGGAGGTAGACCCGGCACAGATACGCAGTATTTT; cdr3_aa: CASSLGGRPGTDTQYF
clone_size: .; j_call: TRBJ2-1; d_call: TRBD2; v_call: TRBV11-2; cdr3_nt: TGTGCCAGCAGCTTGGGACTAGCGGGGGGACGACAGAACAATGAGCAGTTCTTC; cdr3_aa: CASSLGLAGGRQNNEQFF